This T cell receptor beta chain was found in a study of T cell responses to AZD1222 COVID-19 vaccine. Notes on this clone: Its antigen is not identified.

V was pared by 3 bases and J by 4 bases, with 9 bases of the junction left unmatched. Germline lookup yields CDR1 LNHDA and CDR2 SQIVND (reference sequence). The CDR3 has 16 amino acids. Study results and caveats: The number of AZD1222 recipients seropositive at baseline was only five or six. Clonal diversity may have been underestimated in mostly white British donors.

Libraries were prepared by immunoSEQ multiplex PCR; TCRdb keeps only in-frame clonotypes and omits some of them. This repertoire shows under 150,000 clones, about nine tenths found once; its top ten account for around 3.6%. The V and J genes are TRBV19 and TRBJ1-5; 7 positions agree with TRBD1. This material consisted of peripheral blood, taken on day 0 of AZD1222 vaccination. This sequence was found in an adult in good health. The chain's CDR3 is CASSIEGTAINQPQHF. CDR3 nucleotide sequence: TGTGCCAGTAGTATTGAGGGGACAGCGATTAATCAGCCCCAGCATTTT.